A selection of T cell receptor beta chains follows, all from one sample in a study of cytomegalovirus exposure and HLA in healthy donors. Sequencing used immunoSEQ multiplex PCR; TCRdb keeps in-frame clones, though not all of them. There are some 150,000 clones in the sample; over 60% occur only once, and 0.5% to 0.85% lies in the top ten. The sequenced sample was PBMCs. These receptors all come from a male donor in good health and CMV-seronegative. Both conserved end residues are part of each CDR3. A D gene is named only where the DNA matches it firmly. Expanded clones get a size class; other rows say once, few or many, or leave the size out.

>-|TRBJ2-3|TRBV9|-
TGTGCCAGCAGCGTATCGGTCACAGATACGCAGTATTTT
CASSVSVTDTQYF
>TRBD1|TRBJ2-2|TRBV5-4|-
TGTGCCAGCAGCTTACCGACAGGGAGCACCGGGGAGCTGTTTTTT
CASSLPTGSTGELFF
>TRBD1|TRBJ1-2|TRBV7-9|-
TGTGCCAGCAGCTTAGCGGACAGGGGGCCCGGCTACACCTTC
CASSLADRGPGYTF
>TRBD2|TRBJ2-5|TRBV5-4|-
TGTGCCAGCAGCTTGGTAGCGGGGGGACAAGAGACCCAGTACTTC
CASSLVAGGQETQYF
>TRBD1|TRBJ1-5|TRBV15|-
TGTGCCACCAGCAGAGGCGGCAGGGGGAGCAATCAGCCCCAGCATTTT
CATSRGGRGSNQPQHF
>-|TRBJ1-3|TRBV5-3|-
TGTGCCAGAGACATCTCCACGGGGTCCAACACCATATATTTT
CARDISTGSNTIYF
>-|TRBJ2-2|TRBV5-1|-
TGCGCCAGCAGCTTGGTTGGACAGACGAACACCGGGGAGCTGTTTTTT
CASSLVGQTNTGELFF
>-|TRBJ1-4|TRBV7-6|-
TGTGCCAGCAGCCTCACGGGGGGCGTGGGAAATGAAAAACTGTTTTTT
CASSLTGGVGNEKLFF
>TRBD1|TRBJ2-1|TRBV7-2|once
TGTGCCAGCAGCTTAGCACGGACAGGGGGGACCAATGAGCAGTTCTTC
CASSLARTGGTNEQFF
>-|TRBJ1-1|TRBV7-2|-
TGTGCCAGCAGCTTATACGGGGTGAACACTGAAGCTTTCTTT
CASSLYGVNTEAFF
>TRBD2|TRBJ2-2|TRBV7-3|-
TGTGCCAGCAGCCCCAGCGGGGGTTACACCGGGGAGCTGTTTTTT
CASSPSGGYTGELFF
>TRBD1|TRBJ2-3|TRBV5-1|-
TGCGCCAGCAGCCGGACAGGGGAAGGGACAGATACGCAGTATTTT
CASSRTGEGTDTQYF
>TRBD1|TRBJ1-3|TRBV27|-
TGTGCCAGCAGCCGGCAGGGGGCTAACTCTGGAAACACCATATATTTT
CASSRQGANSGNTIYF
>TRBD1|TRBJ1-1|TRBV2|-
TGTGCCAGCAGTGAAGAGGCAGGGGGTTGGACTTTCTTT
CASSEEAGGWTFF
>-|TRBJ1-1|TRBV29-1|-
TGCAGCGTTGGGGGAAGAATTTCCACGGGGGGAGCTTTCTTT
CSVGGRISTGGAFF
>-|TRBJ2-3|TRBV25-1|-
TGTGCCAGCAGTGAATACGCTAGCAGAAACACAGATACGCAGTATTTT
CASSEYASRNTDTQYF
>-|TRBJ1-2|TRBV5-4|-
TGTGCCAGCAGCTTGGATCGCCCCAGGGCCTATGGCTACACCTTC
CASSLDRPRAYGYTF
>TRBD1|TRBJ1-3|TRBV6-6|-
TGTGCCAGCAGCGCCGGGACAGCGGTTGGAAACACCATATATTTT
CASSAGTAVGNTIYF
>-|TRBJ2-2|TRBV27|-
TGTGCCAGCAGACAAGGACAGCCGAACACCGGGGAGCTGTTTTTT
CASRQGQPNTGELFF
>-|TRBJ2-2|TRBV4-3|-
TGCGCCAGCAGCCAAGATCTCAGCTCTCGCGGCACCGGGGAGCTGTTTTTT
CASSQDLSSRGTGELFF
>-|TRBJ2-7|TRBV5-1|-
TGCGCCAGCAGCTTCCCGGGGAACTCCTACGAGCAGTACTTC
CASSFPGNSYEQYF
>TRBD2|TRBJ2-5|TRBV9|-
TGTGCCAGCAGCGTAGATAGCGGGAGTAATTTAGAGACCCAGTACTTC
CASSVDSGSNLETQYF
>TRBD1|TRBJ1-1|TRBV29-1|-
TGCAGCTCGGGACAGGGTGACACTGAAGCTTTCTTT
CSSGQGDTEAFF
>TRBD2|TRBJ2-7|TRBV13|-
TGTGCCAGCAGCCCTTCCGGACTAGCGGCTACCTACGAGCAGTACTTC
CASSPSGLAATYEQYF
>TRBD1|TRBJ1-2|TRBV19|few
TGTGCCAGTAGTAAGACAGGGCCCTATGGCTACACCTTC
CASSKTGPYGYTF